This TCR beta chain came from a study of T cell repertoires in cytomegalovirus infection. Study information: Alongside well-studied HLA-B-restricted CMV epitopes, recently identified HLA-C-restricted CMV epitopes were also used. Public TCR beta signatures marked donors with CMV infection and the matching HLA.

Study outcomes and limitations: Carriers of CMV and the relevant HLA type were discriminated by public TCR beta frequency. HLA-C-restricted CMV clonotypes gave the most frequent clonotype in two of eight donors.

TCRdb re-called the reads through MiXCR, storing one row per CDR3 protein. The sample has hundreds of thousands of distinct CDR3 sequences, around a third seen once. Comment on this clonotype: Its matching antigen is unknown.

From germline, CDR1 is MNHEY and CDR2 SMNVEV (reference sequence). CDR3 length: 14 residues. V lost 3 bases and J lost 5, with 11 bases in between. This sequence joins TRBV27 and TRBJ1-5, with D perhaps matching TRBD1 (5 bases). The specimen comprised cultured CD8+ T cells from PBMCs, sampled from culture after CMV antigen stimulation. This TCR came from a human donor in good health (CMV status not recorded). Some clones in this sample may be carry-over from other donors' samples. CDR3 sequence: CASSFGATDQPQHF. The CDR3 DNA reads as TGTGCCAGCAGTTTCGGGGCTACCGATCAGCCCCAGCATTTT.